This TCR beta chain emerged from a study of blood T cell repertoires in COVID-19. Trimming pared 3 bases from V and 6 bases from J, leaving 14 bases between. Germline V lookup: CDR1 ENHRY, CDR2 SYGVKD. This CDR3 has 14 residues. Original processing notes: How many nucleated cells were present was estimated from reference gene primer amplification. Only in-frame clones appear in the TCRdb table, and some are missing; sequencing was by immunoSEQ multiplex PCR. V and J calls and clone size follow that table, whereas D and trimming were derived from the DNA. This sample has roughly 320,000 clones, with roughly 85% found just once. A few counts support this clone.

The TCR sequence derives from a human donor in a cohort sampled during active COVID-19. This sequence joins TRBV10-3 and TRBJ2-5, with D perhaps matching TRBD1 (5 bases). Sequences were obtained from peripheral blood. CDR3 residues: CAISDPIGVQTQYF. The CDR3 DNA reads TGTGCCATCAGTGACCCAATAGGGGTACAGACCCAGTACTTC.